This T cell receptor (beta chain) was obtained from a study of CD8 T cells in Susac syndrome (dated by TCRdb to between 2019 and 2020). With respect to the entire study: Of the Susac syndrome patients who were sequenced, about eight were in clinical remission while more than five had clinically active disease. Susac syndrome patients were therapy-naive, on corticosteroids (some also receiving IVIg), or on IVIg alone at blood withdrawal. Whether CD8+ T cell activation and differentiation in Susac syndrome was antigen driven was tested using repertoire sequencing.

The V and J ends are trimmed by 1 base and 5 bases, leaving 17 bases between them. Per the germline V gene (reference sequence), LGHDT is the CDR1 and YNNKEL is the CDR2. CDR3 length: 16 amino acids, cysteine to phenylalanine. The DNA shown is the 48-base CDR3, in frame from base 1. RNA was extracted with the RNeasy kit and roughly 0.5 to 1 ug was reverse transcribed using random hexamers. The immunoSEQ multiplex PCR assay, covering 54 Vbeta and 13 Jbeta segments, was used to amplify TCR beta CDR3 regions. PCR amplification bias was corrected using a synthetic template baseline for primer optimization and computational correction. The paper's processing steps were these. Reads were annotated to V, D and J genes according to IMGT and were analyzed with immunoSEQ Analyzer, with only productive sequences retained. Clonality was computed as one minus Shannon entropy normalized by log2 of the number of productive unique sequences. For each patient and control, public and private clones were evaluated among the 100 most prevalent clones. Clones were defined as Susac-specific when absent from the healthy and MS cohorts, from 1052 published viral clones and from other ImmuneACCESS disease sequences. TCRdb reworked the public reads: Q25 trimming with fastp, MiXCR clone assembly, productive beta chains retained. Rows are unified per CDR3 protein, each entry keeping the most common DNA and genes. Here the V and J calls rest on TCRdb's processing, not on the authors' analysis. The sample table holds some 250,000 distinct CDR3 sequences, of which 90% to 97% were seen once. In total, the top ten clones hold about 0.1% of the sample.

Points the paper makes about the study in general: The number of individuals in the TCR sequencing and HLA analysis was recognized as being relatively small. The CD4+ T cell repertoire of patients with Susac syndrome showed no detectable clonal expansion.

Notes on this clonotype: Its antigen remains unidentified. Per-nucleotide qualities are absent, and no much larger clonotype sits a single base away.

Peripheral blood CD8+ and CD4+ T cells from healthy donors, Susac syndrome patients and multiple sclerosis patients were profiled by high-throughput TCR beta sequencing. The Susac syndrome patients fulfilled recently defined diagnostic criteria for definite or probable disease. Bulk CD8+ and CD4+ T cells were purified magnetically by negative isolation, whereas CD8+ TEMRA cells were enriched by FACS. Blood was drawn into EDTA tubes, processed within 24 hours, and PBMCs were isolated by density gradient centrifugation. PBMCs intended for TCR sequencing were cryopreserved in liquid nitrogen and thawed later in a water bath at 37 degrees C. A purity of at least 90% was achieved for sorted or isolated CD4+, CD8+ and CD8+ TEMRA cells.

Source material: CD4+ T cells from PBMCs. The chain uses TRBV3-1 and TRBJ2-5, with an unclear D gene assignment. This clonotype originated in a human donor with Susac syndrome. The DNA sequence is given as TGTGCCAGCAGCCAAGTTCCTGGCGGCCTCAGGGAGACCCAGTACTTC. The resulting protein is CASSQVPGGLRETQYF.